These 5 T cell receptor beta chains share one sample of origin, sequenced in a study of early T cells in non-severe SARS-CoV-2 infection. TCRdb used MiXCR to reprocess the 5' RACE reads, holding one entry per CDR3 protein. The table has 55,000 or so distinct CDR3 sequences, around an eighth seen once. The sample comprised whole blood. These receptor sequences come from an adult who was a healthcare worker with PCR-confirmed SARS-CoV-2 infection or an uninfected control (not recorded which).

The gene calls are TRBV7-2 and TRBJ2-4, with a tentative D call TRBD1 (6 bases). Trimming left V 1 base short and J 7 bases short, with 17 bases between. Germline lookup yields CDR1 SGHTA and CDR2 FQGNSA. The CDR3 consists of 16 residues. Written as DNA, the CDR3 is TGTGCCAGCAGCTTAGGGCCAGGGGTAGTTAAGAACATTCAGTACTTC. Translated: CASSLGPGVVKNIQYF.

This sequence joins TRBV28 and TRBJ2-7, with D unresolved. Trimming left V 3 bases short and J 9 bases short, with 15 bases between. The CDR3 length is 13 residues. CDR1 and CDR2 from the germline V gene are MDHEN and SYDVKM. CDR3 nucleotide sequence: TGTGCCAGCAGTTTCGGACCCTCAAGGGTGCAGTACTTC. Translated, it gives CASSFGPSRVQYF.

This sequence joins TRBV12-3 or TRBV12-4 and TRBJ2-7; tentatively, D is TRBD1 (7 bases). The CDR3 covers 14 residues. V was pared by 6 bases and J by 6 bases, with 18 bases between. CDR3 in DNA: TGTGCCAGCAGCGCAGGGGGGCTATCTTCCGAGCAGTACTTC. Amino acids: CASSAGGLSSEQYF.

This clonotype turned up a few times. The chain has TRBV5-6 and TRBJ1-2; TRBD1 matches at 9 bases. The V segment lost 4 bases and the J segment 8 bases; nucleotides outside the gene matches: 9. The CDR3 length is 14 residues. Germline lookup yields CDR1 SGHDT and CDR2 YYEEEE. The CDR3 DNA reads TGTGCCAGCAGCCGAATACAGGGGGCGAAAGGCTACACCTTC. It translates to CASSRIQGAKGYTF.

This clonotype was detected only once. A much larger clone lies a single base off, so this may be a read error. The chain carries TRBV18 and TRBJ1-1; TRBD1 might be the D (5 bases). Germline values: CDR1 KGHSH, CDR2 LQKENI. The length of the CDR3 is 13 residues. V was shortened by 4 bases and J by 5 bases, with 11 bases between the two germline ends. The CDR3 DNA is TGTGCCAGCTCACTGGCTGGGGCGACTGAAGCTTTCTTT. Its translation is CASSLAGATEAFF. The full variable domain, completed using reference TRBV18 and TRBJ1-1, is NAGVMQNPRHLVRRRGQEARLRCSPMKGHSHVYWYRQLPEEGLKFMVYLQKENIIDESGMPKERFSAEFPKEGPSILRIQQVVRGDSAAYFCASSLAGATEAFFGQGTRLTVV.